This T cell receptor beta chain was found in a study of blood T cell repertoires in COVID-19. Study at large: Acute and convalescent COVID-19 specimens originated in the United States, Italy and Spain.

Profiled with immunoSEQ multiplex PCR; TCRdb holds only in-frame clones, not every one. The sample consists of about 180,000 clones, 75% to 85% of them appearing once. The sample holds a few counts of this clone. The CDR3 has 15 amino acids. The ends were cut back, 6 bases at V and 0 bases at J, with 15 bases in the middle. The germline CDR1 and CDR2 sequences are MNHEY and SVGAGI. The clonotype comes from a human donor in a cohort sampled during active COVID-19. The sequenced sample was peripheral blood. The chain uses TRBV6-5 and TRBJ2-7; D is perhaps TRBD1 (6 bases). In nucleotides, the CDR3 is TGTGCCAGCAGCCCCAGGGGCGGCAGCTCCTACGAGCAGTACTTC. Its translation is CASSPRGGSSYEQYF.